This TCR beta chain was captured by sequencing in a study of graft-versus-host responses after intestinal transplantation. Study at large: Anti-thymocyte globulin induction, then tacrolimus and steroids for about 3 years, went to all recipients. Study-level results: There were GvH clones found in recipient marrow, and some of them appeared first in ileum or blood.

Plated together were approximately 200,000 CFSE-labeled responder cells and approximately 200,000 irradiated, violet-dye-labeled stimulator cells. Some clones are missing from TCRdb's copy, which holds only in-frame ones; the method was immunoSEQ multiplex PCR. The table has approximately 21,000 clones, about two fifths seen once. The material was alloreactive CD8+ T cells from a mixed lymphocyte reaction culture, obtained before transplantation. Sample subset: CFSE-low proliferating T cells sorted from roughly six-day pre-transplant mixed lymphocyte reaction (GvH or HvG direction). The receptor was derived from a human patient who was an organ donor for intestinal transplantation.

In DNA form, the CDR3 reads TGTGCCAGCAGCTTAGTGGTCCTAGCGGGTGAATACAATGAGCAGTTCTTC. This encodes CASSLVVLAGEYNEQFF. The V call is TRBV7-2, the J call TRBJ2-1, with 8 bases that match TRBD2. The CDR3 is 17 residues long. J lost 4 bases, V lost 1 base, and 9 bases had no gene match. Germline V CDR1 and CDR2: SGHTA, FQGNSA.